This paragraph covers one T cell receptor beta chain sequence. The CDR3 end is not reached by the read, which stops 3 residues before it; the germline J gene fills it in. The data originate from a study of T cells in women clearing cervical HPV infection. Looking at the study overall: Donors had HPV16-related CIN3 or worse; 2 had invasive cancer.

The CDR3 spans 15 residues. Germline loops: CDR1 SEHNR, CDR2 FQNEAQ (reference sequence). With 6 bases clipped from V and 5 bases from J, the junction kept 7 bases outside the gene matches. The method was immunoSEQ multiplex PCR; TCRdb's version includes in-frame clones alone and lacks a portion of them. Recorded for this sample: 20,000 to 30,000 clones. What was sequenced was blood buffy coat. The chain combines TRBV7-9 with TRBJ2-1; 10 nucleotides agree with TRBD1. The receptor was derived from a woman aged 18-69 years with a cervical HPV16 infection that either progressed to CIN3+ or cleared (not recorded which). The covered CDR3 bases are TGTGCCAGCAGAGCCGGGACAGGGGTAAACAATGAG. Amino acids: CASRAGTGVNNE. The whole CDR3 sequence is CASRAGTGVNNEQFF.